This record covers a single T cell receptor (beta chain). The antigen is unknown. After removal of 7 bases from V and 5 bases from J, the junction contained 9 bases not matched to a gene. This CDR3 region has 17 residues. Germline-derived CDR1 and CDR2 are WSHSY and SAAADI. This entry belongs to a study of T cell responses to AZD1222 COVID-19 vaccine. Samples with a second dose at about 4 or about 12 weeks were pooled together. Libraries were prepared by immunoSEQ multiplex PCR; TCRdb keeps only in-frame clonotypes and omits some of them. The repertoire has over 75,000 clones, 87% of them found once; the top ten carry around 10%. Study-wide findings and caveats: Targets within unmutated variant regions were reportedly found for nearly half of spike-specific TCRs.

The TCR was taken from an adult who received the AZD1222 COVID-19 vaccine. The sequenced sample was peripheral blood, obtained 28 days after the second AZD1222 dose. The V call is TRBV10-2, the J call TRBJ2-1, with TRBD2 matching 15 bases. Here the CDR3 reads CASTGTSGGFGNNEQFF. DNA for the CDR3: TGCGCCAGCACCGGGACTAGCGGGGGGTTTGGGAACAATGAGCAGTTCTTC.